This section outlines one T cell receptor beta chain sequence together with its context. Clones were sequenced by immunoSEQ multiplex PCR, and TCRdb holds only the in-frame ones, with some missing. The table lists around 73,000 clones, 70% to 85% of them singletons. These data originate in a study of blood T cell repertoires in COVID-19. Looking at the study overall: Both acute and convalescent COVID-19 samples were obtained from the United States, Italy and Spain. Sources were T cells, B-cell-depleted T cells, or PBMCs; the material itself was cDNA or gDNA.

The sequence derives from a woman between 55 and 75 years old with acute or convalescent COVID-19. Material: peripheral blood.

CDR3: CASRYRAYSNQPQHF. The DNA of the CDR3 is TGTGCCAGCCGGTACAGGGCTTATAGCAATCAGCCCCAGCATTTT. V is TRBV6-6 and J is TRBJ1-5, with TRBD1 as a possible D gene (6 bases). V gave up 8 bases and J gave up 0 bases, with 14 bases separating them. CDR3 length equals 15 residues. CDR1 is MNHNY, CDR2 SVGAGI, per germline (reference sequence).